The clone carrying this T cell receptor (beta chain) is a singleton in its sample. As yet, its antigen is unknown. The data derive from a study of beta chain features in type 1 diabetes. Study-wide points: A closer apparent resemblance between naive, central memory and Treg TCRB repertoires was seen in patients than in healthy donors. A moderate, significant TCRB CDR3 shortening appeared in type 1 diabetes across four CD4+ subsets. Any PCR bias toward short templates would affect both groups alike. The study found fewer insertions and more deletions at VDJ junctions in type 1 diabetes patients.

Investigators reverse transcribed all isolated RNA, so they sequenced expressed TCRB transcripts. The assay was immunoSEQ multiplex PCR, and TCRdb's table has in-frame clones only and misses some. The data show 20,000 to 25,000 clones, about 57% seen once. The CDR3 length is 17 residues. The junction had 6 bases not matched to a gene; V was cut back by 5 bases and J by 1 base. CDR1 and CDR2 (germline): SGHVS, FNYEAQ. Sorted CD4+ subsets: naive, central memory, regulatory, stem cell-like memory (CD45RO/CCR7/CD25/CD127/CD95/CD27 panel). Sequencing used stem cell memory CD4+ T cells from blood. This receptor was identified in a man aged 18 to 35 with type 1 diabetes. The rearrangement links TRBV7-6 to TRBJ2-5, with TRBD2 matching 14 bases. CDR3 DNA sequence: TGTGCCAGCAGCCCCTACGGACTAGCGGGGGGCCAAGAGACCCAGTACTTC. Protein product: CASSPYGLAGGQETQYF. The variable domain in full, with the rest retrieved from reference TRBV7-6 and TRBJ2-5, is GAGVSQSPRYKVTKRGQDVALRCDPISGHVSLYWYRQALGQGPEFLTYFNYEAQQDKSGLPNDRFSAERPEGSISTLTIQRTEQRDSAMYRCASSPYGLAGGQETQYFGPGTRLLVL.